This T cell receptor beta chain originates from a study of T cell repertoires in cytomegalovirus infection. Across the whole study: Indications came from public TCR beta signatures; they pointed to CMV infection and to a matching HLA type.

The table lists this clonotype with a few counts. The antigen is undetermined. This CDR3 region has 17 residues. Germline V gene sequence: CDR1 MNHEY, CDR2 SVGEGT. The ends lost 2 bases at V and 7 bases at J; junction bases unmatched: 12. Study outcomes and limitations: Clonotype analysis showed dominance of the ex vivo response by HLA-C-restricted CMV-specific TCR beta clonotypes. Summed frequency of shared TCR beta families picked out CMV carriers who also had the relevant HLA.

TCRdb redid the calling of the reads with MiXCR, one entry per CDR3 protein. The table has around 740,000 distinct CDR3 sequences, 35% to 45% seen once. Sequencing input: PBMCs. The receptor comes from a human donor in good health (CMV status not recorded). Some clones in this sample may be carry-over from other donors' samples. This chain connects TRBV6-2 or TRBV6-3 to TRBJ2-5; 11 bases align to TRBD2. In nucleotides, the CDR3 is TGTGCCAGCAGTTACCACCGACTAGCGGGATTCTTGGGGACCCAGTACTTC. Its protein is CASSYHRLAGFLGTQYF.